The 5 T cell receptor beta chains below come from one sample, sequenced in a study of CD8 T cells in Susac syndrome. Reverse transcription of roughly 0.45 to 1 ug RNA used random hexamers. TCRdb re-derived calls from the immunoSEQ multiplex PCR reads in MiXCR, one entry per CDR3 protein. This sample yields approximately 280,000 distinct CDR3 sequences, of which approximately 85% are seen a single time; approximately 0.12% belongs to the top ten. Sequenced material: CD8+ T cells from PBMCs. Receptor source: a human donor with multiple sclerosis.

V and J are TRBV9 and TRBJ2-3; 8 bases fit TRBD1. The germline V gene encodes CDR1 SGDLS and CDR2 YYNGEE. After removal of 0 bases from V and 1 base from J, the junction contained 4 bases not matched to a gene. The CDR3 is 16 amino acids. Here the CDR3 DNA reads TGTGCCAGCAGCGTAGCAGGACAGGGTCGCACAGATACGCAGTATTTT. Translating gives CASSVAGQGRTDTQYF. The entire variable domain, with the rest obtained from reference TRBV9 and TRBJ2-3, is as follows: DSGVTQTPKHLITATGQRVTLRCSPRSGDLSVYWYQQSLDQGLQFLIQYYNGEERAKGNILERFSAQQFPDLHSELNLSSLELGDSALYFCASSVAGQGRTDTQYFGPGTRLTVL.

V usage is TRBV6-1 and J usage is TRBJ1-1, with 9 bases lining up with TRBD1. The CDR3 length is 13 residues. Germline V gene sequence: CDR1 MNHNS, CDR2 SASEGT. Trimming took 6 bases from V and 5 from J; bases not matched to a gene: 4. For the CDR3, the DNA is TGTGCCAGCAGGGACAGGGGAGGGACTGAAGCTTTCTTT. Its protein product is CASRDRGGTEAFF.

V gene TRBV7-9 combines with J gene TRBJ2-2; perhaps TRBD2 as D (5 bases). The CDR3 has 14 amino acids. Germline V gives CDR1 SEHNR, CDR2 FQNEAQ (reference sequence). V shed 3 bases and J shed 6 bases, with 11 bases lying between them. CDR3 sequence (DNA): TGTGCCAGCAGCTTCGGTCCGAGGGCCGGGGAGCTGTTTTTT. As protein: CASSFGPRAGELFF.

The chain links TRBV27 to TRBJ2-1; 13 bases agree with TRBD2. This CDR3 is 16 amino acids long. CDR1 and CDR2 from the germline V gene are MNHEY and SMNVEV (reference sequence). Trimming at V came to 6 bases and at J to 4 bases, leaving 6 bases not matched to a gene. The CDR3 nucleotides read TGTGCCAGCAGCCCCCAGACTAGCGGGAGGTACAATGAGCAGTTCTTC. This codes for CASSPQTSGRYNEQFF.

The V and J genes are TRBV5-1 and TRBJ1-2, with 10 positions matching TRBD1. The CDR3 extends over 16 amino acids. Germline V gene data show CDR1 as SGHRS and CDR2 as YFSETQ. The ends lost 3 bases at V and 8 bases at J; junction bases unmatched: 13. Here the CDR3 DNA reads TGCGCCAGCAGCTCATCCTCCGGGACAGGGGTACGGGGCTACACCTTC. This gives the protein CASSSSSGTGVRGYTF.